The rows below give T cell receptor beta chains drawn from one sample of a study of CD8+ T cells in alopecia areata. Repertoires were generated with immunoSEQ multiplex PCR, while TCRdb's copy carries only in-frame clones and drops some. Of around 140,000 clones in the sample, 50% to 65% were seen once. The sequences come from CD8+ T cells sorted from blood, collected at week 4, from a patient treated with tofacitinib. These receptors all come from a human donor with alopecia areata. Both conserved end residues are trimmed from each CDR3. A D gene is named only where the DNA matches it firmly.

J: TRBJ2-7; D: NA; V: TRBV5-6; CDR3: ASSPGLWGLGEQY
J: TRBJ2-3; D: NA; V: TRBV20-1; CDR3: SATDTDTQY
J: TRBJ2-1; D: TRBD1; V: TRBV5-1; CDR3: ASSLADRGSGLAAPHNEQF
J: TRBJ2-1; D: NA; V: TRBV29-1; CDR3: SVEDTGIIYNEQF
J: TRBJ2-7; D: NA; V: TRBV13; CDR3: ASSLVTGRSYEQY
J: TRBJ2-5; D: NA; V: TRBV19; CDR3: ASSQTPGVQETQY
J: TRBJ1-2; D: TRBD1; V: TRBV6-6; CDR3: ASSYETGRVYGYT
J: TRBJ2-3; D: TRBD2; V: TRBV29-1; CDR3: SVEDHVAGARDTQY
J: TRBJ2-7; D: NA; V: TRBV23-1; CDR3: ARDCYEQY
J: TRBJ1-5; D: NA; V: TRBV7-9; CDR3: ASSRGSNQPQH
J: TRBJ2-2; D: NA; V: TRBV10-3; CDR3: AIHGAGELF
J: TRBJ1-1; D: NA; V: TRBV13; CDR3: ASSLSREATEAF
J: TRBJ1-2; D: TRBD1; V: TRBV6-5; CDR3: ASSYSVTGGGYT
J: TRBJ2-7; D: NA; V: TRBV5-4; CDR3: ASSSPDLGPYEQY
J: TRBJ2-7; D: TRBD1; V: TRBV27; CDR3: ASSPGQRYEQY
J: TRBJ1-2; D: NA; V: TRBV5-1; CDR3: ASSLVPGNYGYT
J: TRBJ2-4; D: NA; V: TRBV5-6; CDR3: ASSLSDLNIQY
J: TRBJ2-3; D: TRBD2; V: TRBV10-3; CDR3: AISEARGLASTDTQY
J: TRBJ2-7; D: NA; V: TRBV27; CDR3: ASSSTYEQY
J: TRBJ1-1; D: NA; V: TRBV5-1; CDR3: ASSLAEDTEAF
J: TRBJ2-5; D: NA; V: TRBV5-1; CDR3: ASSSITVYQETQY
J: TRBJ2-5; D: NA; V: TRBV30; CDR3: AWRGVGQETQY
J: TRBJ2-1; D: NA; V: TRBV5-1; CDR3: ASSLAGSRAPYNEQF
J: TRBJ2-7; D: NA; V: TRBV7-2; CDR3: ASSFGAMYEQY
J: TRBJ2-3; D: NA; V: TRBV27; CDR3: ASSLLGPGGTDTQY
J: TRBJ2-1; D: TRBD1; V: TRBV15; CDR3: ATSRDRGLNNEQF
J: TRBJ1-2; D: TRBD1; V: TRBV7-9; CDR3: ASSRPDRYYGYT
J: TRBJ1-5; D: NA; V: TRBV14; CDR3: ASSQTRGQPQH
J: TRBJ2-5; D: TRBD2; V: TRBV7-6; CDR3: ASSLTSGVKTQY
J: TRBJ2-5; D: NA; V: TRBV4-2; CDR3: ASSLTVGQTETQY
J: TRBJ1-2; D: NA; V: TRBV5-4; CDR3: ASKTKFDYGYT
J: TRBJ2-2; D: TRBD1; V: TRBV6-5; CDR3: ASRRQGYTGELF
J: TRBJ2-1; D: TRBD2; V: TRBV10-3; CDR3: AISDSRGGNEQF
J: TRBJ2-1; D: TRBD2; V: TRBV29-1; CDR3: SVGSGGSYNEQF
J: TRBJ2-7; D: NA; V: TRBV5-6; CDR3: ASSDDAYEQY
J: TRBJ1-1; D: TRBD1; V: TRBV9; CDR3: ASSPRRGRDTEAF
J: TRBJ1-1; D: NA; V: TRBV4-1; CDR3: ASSPLLSVSRGTEAF
J: TRBJ1-1; D: NA; V: TRBV30; CDR3: AWSVLGGNTEAF
J: TRBJ1-6; D: NA; V: TRBV7-6; CDR3: ASSLEAGLGSPLH
J: TRBJ2-1; D: TRBD1; V: TRBV7-9; CDR3: AGWTGTDIYNEQF
J: TRBJ2-7; D: TRBD1; V: TRBV12-5; CDR3: ASGLPRSGTGDYEQY
J: TRBJ2-7; D: TRBD1; V: TRBV30; CDR3: AWSVGTGKSYEQY
J: TRBJ2-7; D: NA; V: TRBV27; CDR3: ATGPWSYEQY